The source of this T cell receptor beta chain is a study of blood T cell repertoires in COVID-19. Assay: immunoSEQ multiplex PCR; the TCRdb copy retains only in-frame clones and omits some. The repertoire consists of around 110,000 clones, with over 80% occurring once and the leading ten covering roughly 1.2%. CDR1 MGHRA and CDR2 YSYEKL come from the germline V gene. V was shortened by 0 bases and J by 2 bases, with 7 bases between the two germline ends. The CDR3 loop spans 14 amino acids. Sequenced sample: peripheral blood. The genes are TRBV4-1 and TRBJ1-2; D ambiguous. The TCR comes from a woman in her 30s with acute or convalescent COVID-19. The CDR3 bases are TGCGCCAGCAGCCAAGACTTTTCCAACTATGGCTACACCTTC. This sequence encodes CASSQDFSNYGYTF.